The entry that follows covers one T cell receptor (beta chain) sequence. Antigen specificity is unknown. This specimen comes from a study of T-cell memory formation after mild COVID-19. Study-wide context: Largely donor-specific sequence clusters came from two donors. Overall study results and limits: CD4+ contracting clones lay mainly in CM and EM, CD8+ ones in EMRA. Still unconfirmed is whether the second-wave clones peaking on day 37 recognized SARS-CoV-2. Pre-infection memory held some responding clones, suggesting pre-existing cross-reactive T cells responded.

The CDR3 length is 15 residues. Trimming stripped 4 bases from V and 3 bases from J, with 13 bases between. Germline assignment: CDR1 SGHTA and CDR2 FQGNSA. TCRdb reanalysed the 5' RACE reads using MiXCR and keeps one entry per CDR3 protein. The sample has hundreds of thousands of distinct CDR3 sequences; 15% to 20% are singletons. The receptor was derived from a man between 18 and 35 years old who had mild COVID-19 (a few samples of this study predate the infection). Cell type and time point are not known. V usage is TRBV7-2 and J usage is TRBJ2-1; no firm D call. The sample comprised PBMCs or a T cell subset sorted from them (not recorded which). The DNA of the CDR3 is TGTGCCAGCAGCTCTTCGGCCGGATACTACAATGAGCAGTTCTTC. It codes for CASSSSAGYYNEQFF.